Presented here are 16 T cell receptor beta chains from one specimen sequenced in a study of T cells in Graves' hyperthyroidism and ophthalmopathy. RNA transcripts gave rise to amplified TCR beta CDR3 regions. HTBI primers were used for first-round RT-PCR of the TCR CDR3. TCRdb reprocessed the multiplex PCR reads with MiXCR, giving one entry per CDR3 protein. The repertoire holds 300,000 to 450,000 distinct CDR3 sequences, with approximately 14% as singletons. Input material: blood. These receptors all come from a woman aged 60-70 years with Graves' hyperthyroidism.

The chain has TRBV27 and TRBJ1-6; TRBD1 aligns across 10 bases. The ends lost 7 bases at V and 9 bases at J; junction bases unmatched: 3. Germline values: CDR1 MNHEY, CDR2 SMNVEV (reference sequence). CDR3 length: 13 amino acids. The DNA of the CDR3 is TGTGCCAGCAAGGACAGGGGGATTTCACCCCTCCACTTT. This encodes CASKDRGISPLHF.

This clonotype was seen a few times. J is TRBJ2-4 and V is TRBV5-4; D is unresolved. CDR1 SGHNT and CDR2 YYREEE come from the germline V gene (reference sequence). The length of the CDR3 is 13 residues. V was trimmed by 4 bases and J by 3 bases, leaving 8 bases between them. The CDR3 region has the DNA TGTGCCAGCAGCCCACGGTACAAAAACATTCAGTACTTC. It specifies CASSPRYKNIQYF.

Ten or more counts support this clonotype. The gene calls are TRBV5-1 and TRBJ2-7, with 8 bases matching TRBD1. Germline-derived CDR1 and CDR2 are SGHRS and YFSETQ. The CDR3 runs to 14 residues. Losses at the gene ends were 0 bases for V and 5 bases for J; bases not matched to a gene: 4. The CDR3 sequence is CASSLGQGIDEQYF. The CDR3 DNA reads TGCGCCAGCAGCTTGGGACAGGGGATCGACGAGCAGTACTTC. The full variable domain, completed using reference TRBV5-1 and TRBJ2-7, is KAGVTQTPRYLIKTRGQQVTLSCSPISGHRSVSWYQQTPGQGLQFLFEYFSETQRNKGNFPGRFSGRQFSNSRSEMNVSTLELGDSALYLCASSLGQGIDEQYFGPGTRLTVT.

This clonotype was observed a few times. V is TRBV27 and J is TRBJ2-7; TRBD1 might be the D (5 bases). Germline CDR1 and CDR2: MNHEY and SMNVEV (reference sequence). The CDR3 loop spans 11 amino acids. For the CDR3, the DNA is TGTGCTAGCCAGGGTAACCACGAGCAGTACTTC. Amino acid sequence: CASQGNHEQYF.

This clonotype was seen many times. J is TRBJ2-7 and V is TRBV10-3; 15 nucleotides line up with TRBD2. Germline V gives CDR1 ENHRY, CDR2 SYGVKD. V trimming: 10 bases; J trimming: 1 base; junction bases outside the gene matches: 5. This CDR3 is 15 amino acids long. The CDR3 DNA sequence: TGTGCCACCGAAGGGACTAGCGGGAGGTCCTACGAGCAGTACTTC. It encodes CATEGTSGRSYEQYF.

This clonotype was observed at least ten times. The chain carries TRBV27 and TRBJ2-7; 12 nucleotides match TRBD2. The CDR3 covers 15 residues. After removal of 6 bases from V and 4 bases from J, the junction contained 7 bases not matched to a gene. Germline values: CDR1 MNHEY, CDR2 SMNVEV (reference sequence). CDR3 nucleotides: TGTGCCAGCAGCCCCGGACTAGCGGGACTATACGAGCAGTACTTC. Protein product: CASSPGLAGLYEQYF.

Many counts were recorded for this clonotype. The gene calls are TRBV6-1 and TRBJ1-5; 8 bases match TRBD1. Trimming at V came to 6 bases and at J to 0 bases, leaving 7 bases not matched to a gene. Germline V lookup: CDR1 MNHNS, CDR2 SASEGT. The CDR3 spans 16 residues. DNA of the CDR3: TGTGCCAGCAGAACAACAGGGGGTTATAGCAATCAGCCCCAGCATTTT. Amino acid sequence: CASRTTGGYSNQPQHF.

The V call is TRBV4-1, the J call TRBJ2-7; possibly TRBD1 or TRBD2 for D (5 bases each). V lost 0 bases to trimming and J lost 2 bases, with 8 bases between them. Germline values: CDR1 MGHRA, CDR2 YSYEKL. The CDR3 is 14 amino acids. The CDR3 DNA reads TGCGCCAGCAGCCAAGAAGAGGGGACCTACGAGCAGTACTTC. Residues: CASSQEEGTYEQYF.

This clonotype was seen ten or more times. In DNA form, the CDR3 reads TGCGCCAGCAGCCAAGTTCGGGGGGGGAGCTCCTACGAGCAGTACTTC. Translated: CASSQVRGGSSYEQYF. The V and J genes are TRBV4-1 and TRBJ2-7; TRBD2 aligns across 8 bases. J gave up 0 bases and V 1 base, and 5 bases lay outside the gene matches. Germline CDR1 MGHRA, CDR2 YSYEKL. This CDR3 contains 16 residues.

This clonotype was recorded many times. The chain recombines TRBV18 with TRBJ1-5; D is perhaps TRBD1 (6 bases). V was cut by 4 bases and J by 2 bases, with 12 bases left in between. Germline CDR1 and CDR2: KGHSH and LQKENI. The CDR3 is 15 residues long. This CDR3 reads CASSLGHRGNQPQHF. CDR3 in DNA: TGTGCCAGCTCACTAGGGCACAGGGGCAATCAGCCCCAGCATTTT.

This clonotype was recorded many times. J is TRBJ1-2 and V is TRBV6-1, with TRBD1 matching 8 bases. CDR3 length: 14 residues. Germline V gene sequence: CDR1 MNHNS, CDR2 SASEGT. J was trimmed by 6 bases and V by 6 bases; bases with no gene match: 9. The DNA for the CDR3 is TGTGCCAGCAGAAGGACAGGGCGGGAGAATGGCTACACCTTC. Residues: CASRRTGRENGYTF.

This clonotype was recorded at least ten times. The V call is TRBV3-1, the J call TRBJ1-2; D is unclear. V lost 2 bases and J lost 8, with 12 bases in between. The CDR3 length is 13 residues. Germline values: CDR1 LGHDT, CDR2 YNNKEL (reference sequence). DNA for the CDR3: TGTGCCAGCAGCCAACCCGCCCCTTGGGGCTACACCTTC. Amino acids: CASSQPAPWGYTF.

The V call is TRBV2, the J call TRBJ1-5, with 10 bases that match TRBD1. The V gene's germline CDR1 is SNHLY and CDR2 FYNNEI. Trimming took 6 bases from V and 4 from J; bases not matched to a gene: 6. This CDR3 has 15 amino acids. The CDR3 is CASSATGGNNQPQHF. DNA of the CDR3: TGTGCCAGCAGCGCGACAGGGGGCAATAATCAGCCCCAGCATTTT. The whole variable domain, remainder taken from reference TRBV2 and TRBJ1-5, is EPEVTQTPSHQVTQMGQEVILRCVPISNHLYFYWYRQILGQKVEFLVSFYNNEISEKSEIFDDQFSVERPDGSNFTLKIRSTKLEDSAMYFCASSATGGNNQPQHFGDGTRLSIL.

On this clonotype: A much larger clone sits a single nucleotide away, making a read error possible. The chain uses TRBV6-9 and TRBJ1-1; no firm D call. This CDR3 comprises 15 residues. Trimming took 4 bases from V and 1 from J, leaving 13 bases between them. Germline V gene lookup returns CDR1 MNHGY and CDR2 SVAAGI. The CDR3 loop is CASSCSRFGNTEAFF. In DNA form, the CDR3 reads TGTGCCAGCAGTTGCTCTCGATTCGGGAACACTGAAGCTTTCTTT.

V gene TRBV4-1 combines with J gene TRBJ1-3; D is uncertain. Germline assignment: CDR1 MGHRA and CDR2 YSYEKL. The length of the CDR3 is 17 residues. V lost 4 bases and J 2 bases, leaving 18 bases between the germline ends. The CDR3 DNA is TGCGCCAGCAGCCTATTCGCGTGGGCCGCTCCTGGAAACACCATATATTTT. It translates to CASSLFAWAAPGNTIYF.

This clonotype was recorded at least ten times. The chain carries TRBV3-1 and TRBJ2-7; 9 nucleotides align to TRBD1. The CDR3 runs to 16 residues. The germline gives CDR1 LGHDT, CDR2 YNNKEL (reference sequence). V trimming: 3 bases; J trimming: 7 bases; junction bases outside the gene matches: 13. CDR3 loop: CASSQGTAQGAREQYF. Here the CDR3 DNA reads TGTGCCAGCAGCCAGGGCACAGCACAGGGGGCTAGGGAGCAGTACTTC.